Listed here are 19 T cell receptor beta chains from one sample, sequenced in a study of blood T cell repertoires in COVID-19 (dated by TCRdb to about 2020). The method was the immunoSEQ multiplex PCR assay. TCRdb took this table from immuneACCESS and kept in-frame rearrangements with V and J called. Such tables lack part of the clones; where checked against another copy, unresolved V genes explain under half of the gap, and the rest is unexplained. For this sample the table gives about 150,000 clones, of which around 81% were detected only once. 7% to 10% of the sample is held by the ten biggest clonotypes. Material for sequencing was peripheral blood. The receptor set was obtained from a human donor with acute or convalescent COVID-19. The donor label of this sample is uncertain.

V and J are TRBV24-1 and TRBJ1-1; D possibly corresponds to TRBD1 (6 bases). CDR1 and CDR2 from the germline V gene are KGHDR and SFDVKD. Trimming pared 2 bases from V and 3 bases from J, leaving 12 bases between. The CDR3 is 15 residues long. The chain's CDR3 is CATSDSRGGDTEAFF. The CDR3 DNA sequence: TGTGCCACCAGTGATTCCAGGGGAGGGGACACTGAAGCTTTCTTT.

This rearrangement joins TRBV18 to TRBJ2-6, with D hard to call. The germline V and J ends were trimmed by 1 base and 3 bases, with 7 bases remaining between them. CDR3 length equals 15 residues. Germline-derived CDR1 and CDR2 are KGHSH and LQKENI. The CDR3 nucleotides read TGTGCCAGCTCACCACTCCTTCTTGGGGCCAACGTCCTGACTTTC. It is translated as CASSPLLLGANVLTF. Using reference TRBV18 and TRBJ2-6 for the parts outside the CDR3, the full variable domain is NAGVMQNPRHLVRRRGQEARLRCSPMKGHSHVYWYRQLPEEGLKFMVYLQKENIIDESGMPKERFSAEFPKEGPSILRIQQVVRGDSAAYFCASSPLLLGANVLTFGAGSRLTVL.

The V call is TRBV7-7, the J call TRBJ2-5; D might be TRBD2 (6 bases). CDR3 length: 18 amino acids. Germline V gives CDR1 SSHAT, CDR2 FNYEAQ (reference sequence). V lost 3 bases and J 4 bases, leaving 24 bases between the germline ends. The DNA of the CDR3 is TGTGCCAGCAGCTTCGTACGATCCGGACGTGGGGAGGCAGAGACCCAGTACTTC. It encodes CASSFVRSGRGEAETQYF.

V and J are TRBV5-1 and TRBJ2-3, with 8 positions matching TRBD2. The CDR3 has 15 residues. Germline V gives CDR1 SGHRS, CDR2 YFSETQ. V gave up 1 base and J gave up 6 bases; unmatched junction bases: 7. CDR3 loop: CASSLLSGGLDTQYF. The DNA for the CDR3 is TGCGCCAGCAGCTTGTTATCGGGGGGGCTTGATACGCAGTATTTT.

This chain links TRBV29-1 with TRBJ1-2; TRBD1 aligns across 11 bases. The CDR3 contains 13 residues. The germline gives CDR1 SQVTM, CDR2 ANQGSEA. With 6 bases clipped from V and 7 bases from J, the junction kept 7 bases outside the gene matches. The CDR3 DNA sequence: TGCAGCGTCGGTGGACAGGGGGCAGGTGGCTACACCTTC. Its protein is CSVGGQGAGGYTF. Filled out from reference TRBV29-1 and TRBJ1-2, the complete variable domain reads SAVISQKPSRDICQRGTSLTIQCQVDSQVTMMFWYRQQPGQSLTLIATANQGSEATYESGFVIDKFPISRPNLTFSTLTVSNMSPEDSSIYLCSVGGQGAGGYTFGSGTRLTVV.

This sequence joins TRBV6-4 and TRBJ2-7; no firm D call. The V end lost 4 bases, the J end lost 2 bases, and 21 bases lay between the germline ends. CDR1 and CDR2 (germline): MRHNA, SNTAGT. The CDR3 consists of 17 residues. The CDR3 bases are TGTGCCAGCAGTGTTTCCGGCGGCCCAACGAATACCTACGAGCAGTACGTC. This codes for CASSVSGGPTNTYEQYV.

This sequence joins TRBV7-6 and TRBJ2-1; 7 positions match TRBD1. From germline, CDR1 is SGHVS and CDR2 FNYEAQ. V trimming: 5 bases; J trimming: 2 bases; junction bases outside the gene matches: 6. The CDR3 extends over 15 amino acids. The CDR3 nucleotides are TGTGCCAGCAGCCTGACAGGGAACCCCTACAATGAGCAGTTCTTC. Protein sequence: CASSLTGNPYNEQFF. Full variable domain (rest looked up from reference TRBV7-6 and TRBJ2-1): GAGVSQSPRYKVTKRGQDVALRCDPISGHVSLYWYRQALGQGPEFLTYFNYEAQQDKSGLPNDRFSAERPEGSISTLTIQRTEQRDSAMYRCASSLTGNPYNEQFFGPGTRLTVL.

The V and J genes are TRBV5-1 and TRBJ2-2; 8 positions match TRBD2. CDR1 is SGHRS and CDR2 is YFSETQ in the germline V gene. Losses at the gene ends were 6 bases for V and 5 bases for J; bases not matched to a gene: 6. There are 14 residues in the CDR3. CDR3 DNA: TGCGCCAGCAAGGGGCCGGGAGGGACCGGGGAGCTGTTTTTT. It is translated as CASKGPGGTGELFF.

This sequence joins TRBV6-5 and TRBJ2-6; tentatively, D is TRBD1 (7 bases). Trimming left V 11 bases short and J 0 bases short, with 11 bases between. Germline loops: CDR1 MNHEY, CDR2 SVGAGI. The CDR3 is 14 residues long. This CDR3 reads CASRGVSGANVLTF. DNA of the CDR3: TGTGCCTCCAGGGGGGTCTCTGGGGCCAACGTCCTGACTTTC.

This clone was recorded once. The chain joins TRBV7-6 to TRBJ1-6, with 8 positions matching TRBD1. The CDR3 contains 15 residues. After removal of 5 bases from V and 6 bases from J, the junction contained 6 bases not matched to a gene. Germline loops: CDR1 SGHVS, CDR2 FNYEAQ. The CDR3 DNA reads as TGTGCCAGCAGCCTGGGACAGGCGTTTAATTCACCCCTCCACTTT. This encodes CASSLGQAFNSPLHF.

The chain uses TRBV6-5 and TRBJ1-5, with a tentative D call TRBD1 (5 bases). The CDR3 loop spans 15 amino acids. Germline lookup yields CDR1 MNHEY and CDR2 SVGAGI. The V end lost 8 bases, the J end lost 0 bases, and 14 bases lay between the germline ends. CDR3 DNA: TGTGCCAGCTTAAGGGAGGGGAATAGCAATCAGCCCCAGCATTTT. It codes for CASLREGNSNQPQHF.

V usage is TRBV11-2 and J usage is TRBJ2-7; D is uncertain. Trimming took 5 bases from V and 3 from J, leaving 11 bases between them. There are 13 residues in the CDR3. Germline CDR1 is SGHAT and CDR2 is FQNNGV. This CDR3 reads CASSHYDFYEQYF. The CDR3 bases are TGTGCCAGCAGCCATTACGACTTCTACGAGCAGTACTTC.

The chain is built from TRBV9 and TRBJ2-2; D unresolved. Germline-derived CDR1 and CDR2 are SGDLS and YYNGEE. Trimming took off 1 base at V and 5 bases at J, with 9 bases between the two ends. The length of the CDR3 is 14 residues. This CDR3 is CASSVSLNTGELFF. DNA of the CDR3: TGTGCCAGCAGCGTAAGCCTAAATACCGGGGAGCTGTTTTTT.

This clone has just one count. The rearrangement links TRBV2 to TRBJ2-2; 9 bases align to TRBD2. With V trimmed by 8 bases and J by 7 bases, 14 bases remained unmatched. CDR1 and CDR2 from the germline V gene are SNHLY and FYNNEI. CDR3 size: 16 residues. The CDR3 region has the DNA TGTGCCAGCGTCTATCGCCCTAGCGGGGTCGGCGGGGAGCTGTTTTTT. Its protein is CASVYRPSGVGGELFF.

The chain combines TRBV7-8 with TRBJ1-1, with TRBD1 identical over 7 bases. The V gene end was trimmed by 5 bases and the J gene end by 6 bases; junction bases not matched to a gene: 15. There are 16 residues in the CDR3. Germline values: CDR1 SGHVS, CDR2 FQNEAQ. The CDR3 region has the DNA TGTGCCAGCAGCACTCCGGGACAGAGTCTCTTTTCTGAAGCTTTCTTT. Its translation is CASSTPGQSLFSEAFF.

This sequence joins TRBV5-5 and TRBJ1-6; D gene uncertain. Germline V gene data show CDR1 as SGHKS and CDR2 as YYEKEE (reference sequence). CDR3 size: 15 residues. The V and J ends lost 4 bases and 2 bases respectively, with 10 bases between them. CDR3 amino acids: CASSGSGTYNSPLHF. In DNA, the CDR3 is TGTGCCAGCAGCGGTTCCGGGACCTATAATTCACCCCTCCACTTT.

The chain links TRBV4-1 to TRBJ1-1; no clear D. The V gene's germline CDR1 is MGHRA and CDR2 YSYEKL. The CDR3 spans 14 residues. The V and J ends lost 4 bases and 5 bases respectively, with 14 bases between them. CDR3 sequence reads: CASSPGGRGTEAFF. Here the CDR3 DNA reads TGCGCCAGCAGCCCAGGAGGGCGCGGGACTGAAGCTTTCTTT.

The chain employs TRBV2 and TRBJ1-5; no definite D call. Looked up from germline, CDR1 is SNHLY and CDR2 is FYNNEI. This CDR3 is built from 13 residues. With 7 bases removed from V and 4 bases from J, the gap between germline ends came to 11 bases. The CDR3 DNA reads as TGTGCCAGCAAGGAGTTTTGGAATCAGCCCCAGCATTTT. Translating it yields CASKEFWNQPQHF. Looking up the rest from reference TRBV2 and TRBJ1-5 gives the full variable domain: EPEVTQTPSHQVTQMGQEVILRCVPISNHLYFYWYRQILGQKVEFLVSFYNNEISEKSEIFDDQFSVERPDGSNFTLKIRSTKLEDSAMYFCASKEFWNQPQHFGDGTRLSIL.

The chain couples TRBV5-4 to TRBJ1-2, with 10 bases fitting TRBD1. Trimming at V came to 1 base and at J to 4 bases, leaving 4 bases not matched to a gene. The CDR3 runs to 15 residues. Germline CDR1 is SGHNT and CDR2 is YYREEE (reference sequence). In nucleotides, the CDR3 is TGTGCCAGCAGCTTGCCGGGACAGGGGATCTATGGCTACACCTTC. It encodes CASSLPGQGIYGYTF.